This TCR beta chain was sequenced for a study of T cells in Graves' hyperthyroidism and ophthalmopathy. Whole-study results and caveats: Blood also held most thyroid clonotypes expanded beyond 0.001. Model output signaled ophthalmopathy a median around 5.9 months ahead of onset.

This clonotype was counted many times. Its antigen is not known. V lost 3 bases to trimming and J lost 3 bases, with 10 bases between them. This CDR3 comprises 15 residues. Germline lookup yields CDR1 KGHDR and CDR2 SFDVKD. Clinicians diagnosed patients from clinical symptoms, serum thyroxine and TRAb, thyroid ultrasound and orbital computed tomography. It was RNA transcripts that yielded the amplified TCR beta CDR3 regions. The study used the HTBI primer set for a first-round RT-PCR of the TCR CDR3. TCRdb ran MiXCR on the multiplex PCR reads and lists one entry per CDR3 protein. The table lists approximately 620,000 distinct CDR3 sequences, 16% of them singletons.

The chain recombines TRBV24-1 with TRBJ2-2; tentatively, D is TRBD1 or TRBD2 (5 bases each). The sample comprised blood. The receptor's source is a woman aged 40-49 years with Graves' ophthalmopathy. The chain's CDR3 is CATSDLGTDTGELFF. In DNA, the CDR3 is TGTGCCACCAGTGATCTCGGGACCGACACCGGGGAGCTGTTTTTT.